This T cell receptor (beta chain) was identified in a study of T cells in Graves' hyperthyroidism and ophthalmopathy. Study background: Peripheral blood was taken when the disease was first diagnosed, before any treatment began.

CDR1 DFQATT and CDR2 SNEGSKA come from the germline V gene (reference sequence). The CDR3 has 12 residues. The ends were cut back, 6 bases at V and 8 bases at J, with 13 bases in the middle. This clonotype appeared once. The antigen is not known. Amplified regions were TCR beta CDR3 sequences from RNA transcripts. First-round RT-PCR targeting the TCR CDR3 was performed with the HTBI primer set. TCRdb called the multiplex PCR reads again in MiXCR, with one record for every CDR3 protein. Of 700,000 or so distinct CDR3 sequences listed, roughly 15% are singletons. Findings of the study overall: The model made its ophthalmopathy prediction, and onset followed a median about 5.9 months later.

The study defined stable Graves' hyperthyroidism as no ophthalmopathy progression within 18 months. Criteria for exclusion of patients were uncontrolled infection, other autoimmune disease, pregnancy or lactation. The chain links TRBV20-1 to TRBJ1-4, with a weak D call TRBD1 (6 bases). This TCR was recovered from a man aged 18 to 29 with Graves' hyperthyroidism. The sequenced material came from blood. CDR3 residues: CSASGHDEKLFF. The CDR3, as DNA: TGCAGTGCCTCGGGACACGACGAAAAACTGTTTTTT.